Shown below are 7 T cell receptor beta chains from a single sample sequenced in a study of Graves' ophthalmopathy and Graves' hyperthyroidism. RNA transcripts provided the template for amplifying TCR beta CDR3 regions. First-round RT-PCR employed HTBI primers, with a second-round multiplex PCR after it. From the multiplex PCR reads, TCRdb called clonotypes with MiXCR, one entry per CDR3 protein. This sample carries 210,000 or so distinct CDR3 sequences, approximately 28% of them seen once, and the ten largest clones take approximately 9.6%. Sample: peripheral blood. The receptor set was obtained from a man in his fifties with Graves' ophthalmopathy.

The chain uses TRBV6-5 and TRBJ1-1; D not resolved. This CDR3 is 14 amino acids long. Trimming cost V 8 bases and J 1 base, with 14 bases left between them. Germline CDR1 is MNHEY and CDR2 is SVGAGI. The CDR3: CASVPGDKNTEAFF. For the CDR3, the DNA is TGTGCCAGCGTTCCGGGTGACAAGAACACTGAAGCTTTCTTT.

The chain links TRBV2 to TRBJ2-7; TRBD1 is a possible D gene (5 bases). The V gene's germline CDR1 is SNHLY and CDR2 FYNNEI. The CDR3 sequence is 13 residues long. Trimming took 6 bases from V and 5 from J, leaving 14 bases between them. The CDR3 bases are TGTGCCAGCAGGAATACCCAAGGGGACGAGCAGTACTTC. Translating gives CASRNTQGDEQYF.

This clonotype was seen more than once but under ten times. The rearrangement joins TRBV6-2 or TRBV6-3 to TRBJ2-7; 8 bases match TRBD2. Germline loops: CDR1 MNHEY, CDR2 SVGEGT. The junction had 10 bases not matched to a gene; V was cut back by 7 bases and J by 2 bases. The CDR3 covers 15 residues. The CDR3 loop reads CASTPQREGAYEQYF. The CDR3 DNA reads TGTGCCAGCACTCCCCAACGGGAGGGGGCCTACGAGCAGTACTTC.

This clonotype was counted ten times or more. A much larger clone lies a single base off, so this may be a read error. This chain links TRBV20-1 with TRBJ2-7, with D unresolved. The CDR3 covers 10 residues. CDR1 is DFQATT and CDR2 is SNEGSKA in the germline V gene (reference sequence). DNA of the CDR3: TGCAGTGCACACAGCTACGAGCAGTGCTTC. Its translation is CSAHSYEQCF.

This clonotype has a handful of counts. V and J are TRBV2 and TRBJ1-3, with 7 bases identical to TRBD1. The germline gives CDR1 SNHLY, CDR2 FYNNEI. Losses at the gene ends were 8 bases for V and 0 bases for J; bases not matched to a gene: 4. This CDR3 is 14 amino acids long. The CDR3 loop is CASWGDSSGNTIYF. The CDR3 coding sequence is TGTGCCAGCTGGGGGGACAGCTCTGGAAACACCATATATTTT.

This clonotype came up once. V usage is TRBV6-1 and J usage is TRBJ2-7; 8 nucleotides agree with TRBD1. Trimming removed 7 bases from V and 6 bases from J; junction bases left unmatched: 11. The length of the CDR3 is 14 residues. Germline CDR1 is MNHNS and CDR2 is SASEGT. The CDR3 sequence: CASTENRGDSEQYF. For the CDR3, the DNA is TGTGCCAGCACCGAGAACAGGGGGGATAGCGAGCAGTACTTC.

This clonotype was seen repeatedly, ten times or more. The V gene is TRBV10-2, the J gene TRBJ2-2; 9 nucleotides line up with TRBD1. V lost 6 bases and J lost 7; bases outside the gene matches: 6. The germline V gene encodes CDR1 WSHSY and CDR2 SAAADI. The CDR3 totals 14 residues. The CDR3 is CASRGQGVNGELFF. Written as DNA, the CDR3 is TGCGCCAGCAGGGGACAGGGAGTTAACGGGGAGCTGTTTTTT.